A selection of T cell receptor beta chains follows, all from one sample in a study of beta chain features in type 1 diabetes. Assay: immunoSEQ multiplex PCR; the TCRdb copy retains only in-frame clones and omits some. The table has about 450,000 clones, 10% to 12% seen once. The material sequenced was naive CD4+ T cells from blood. These receptors all come from a woman in her late teens or twenties in good health. Both conserved end residues are part of each CDR3. Fields, in order: clone size, D gene, J gene, V gene, CDR3 protein, CDR3 DNA. The D gene is left open where the match is weak. Only some rows state a clone size, as once, few, many or a class for expanded clones.

abundance: few; d_gene: TRBD1; j_gene: TRBJ2-3; v_gene: TRBV29-1; CDR3aa: CSVVRGPADTQYF; CDR3nt: TGCAGCGTTGTCAGGGGGCCCGCAGATACGCAGTATTTT
abundance: NA; d_gene: NA; j_gene: TRBJ1-1; v_gene: TRBV10-3; CDR3aa: CAISAEPPDTEAFF; CDR3nt: TGTGCCATCAGTGCTGAGCCCCCTGACACTGAAGCTTTCTTT
abundance: few; d_gene: TRBD2; j_gene: TRBJ2-1; v_gene: TRBV7-3; CDR3aa: CASRLFREDNEQFF; CDR3nt: TGTGCCAGCAGGCTATTCCGGGAGGACAATGAGCAGTTCTTC
abundance: NA; d_gene: NA; j_gene: TRBJ2-1; v_gene: TRBV7-8; CDR3aa: CASSLPGGRGEQFF; CDR3nt: TGTGCCAGCAGCTTACCGGGCGGCAGAGGTGAGCAGTTCTTC
abundance: NA; d_gene: NA; j_gene: TRBJ2-7; v_gene: TRBV15; CDR3aa: CATSRGRTGPLSYEQYF; CDR3nt: TGTGCCACCAGCAGAGGTCGAACAGGGCCACTCTCCTACGAGCAGTACTTC
abundance: NA; d_gene: NA; j_gene: TRBJ1-2; v_gene: TRBV27; CDR3aa: CASSFRANYGYTF; CDR3nt: TGTGCCAGCAGTTTCAGGGCTAACTATGGCTACACCTTC
abundance: few; d_gene: NA; j_gene: TRBJ2-1; v_gene: TRBV14; CDR3aa: CASSVALGIRGYEQFF; CDR3nt: TGTGCCAGCAGCGTAGCCCTGGGGATTCGTGGTTATGAGCAGTTCTTC
abundance: NA; d_gene: NA; j_gene: TRBJ1-4; v_gene: TRBV5-8; CDR3aa: CASSLRGRADEKLFF; CDR3nt: TGTGCCAGCAGCTTGAGGGGAAGGGCCGACGAAAAACTGTTTTTT
abundance: NA; d_gene: NA; j_gene: TRBJ2-2; v_gene: TRBV18; CDR3aa: CASSPSRATGELFF; CDR3nt: TGTGCCAGCTCACCCTCCAGGGCCACCGGGGAGCTGTTTTTT
abundance: few; d_gene: NA; j_gene: TRBJ2-3; v_gene: TRBV7-3; CDR3aa: CASSEYGTDTQYF; CDR3nt: TGTGCCAGCAGCGAGTACGGCACAGATACGCAGTATTTT
abundance: few; d_gene: TRBD1; j_gene: TRBJ2-1; v_gene: TRBV7-9; CDR3aa: CASSGDSNEQFF; CDR3nt: TGTGCCAGCAGCGGGGACAGCAATGAGCAGTTCTTC
abundance: NA; d_gene: TRBD2; j_gene: TRBJ2-5; v_gene: TRBV28; CDR3aa: CASSSRLAGGQETQYF; CDR3nt: TGTGCCAGCAGTTCCCGACTAGCGGGGGGGCAAGAGACCCAGTACTTC
abundance: few; d_gene: TRBD2; j_gene: TRBJ2-1; v_gene: TRBV13; CDR3aa: CASSSGLDLYNEQFF; CDR3nt: TGTGCCAGCAGCTCGGGACTAGACCTTTACAATGAGCAGTTCTTC
abundance: NA; d_gene: NA; j_gene: TRBJ1-1; v_gene: TRBV4-2; CDR3aa: CASSHEGNTEAFF; CDR3nt: TGTGCCAGCAGCCATGAAGGGAACACTGAAGCTTTCTTT
abundance: NA; d_gene: TRBD1; j_gene: TRBJ1-5; v_gene: TRBV4-3; CDR3aa: CASSTQTGYNQPQHF; CDR3nt: TGCGCCAGCAGCACACAGACAGGGTACAATCAGCCCCAGCATTTT
abundance: few; d_gene: NA; j_gene: TRBJ2-7; v_gene: TRBV18; CDR3aa: CASSPNPTYEQYF; CDR3nt: TGTGCCAGCTCACCCAACCCTACCTACGAGCAGTACTTC
abundance: NA; d_gene: TRBD1; j_gene: TRBJ2-2; v_gene: TRBV28; CDR3aa: CASRPSTGGSGELFF; CDR3nt: TGTGCCAGCAGACCCTCGACAGGGGGAAGCGGGGAGCTGTTTTTT
abundance: NA; d_gene: NA; j_gene: TRBJ1-4; v_gene: TRBV4-1; CDR3aa: CASSQEALANEKLFF; CDR3nt: TGCGCCAGCAGCCAAGAGGCCCTCGCTAATGAAAAACTGTTTTTT
abundance: NA; d_gene: NA; j_gene: TRBJ1-1; v_gene: TRBV19; CDR3aa: CASRDSLGTEAFF; CDR3nt: TGTGCCAGTAGGGATTCTTTGGGCACTGAAGCTTTCTTT
abundance: few; d_gene: NA; j_gene: TRBJ1-6; v_gene: TRBV5-1; CDR3aa: CASSREMNSPLHF; CDR3nt: TGCGCCAGCAGTCGGGAAATGAATTCACCCCTCCACTTT
abundance: few; d_gene: NA; j_gene: TRBJ2-3; v_gene: TRBV6-5; CDR3aa: CASSYEGPSSTDTQYF; CDR3nt: TGTGCCAGCAGTTATGAGGGCCCTTCTAGCACAGATACGCAGTATTTT
abundance: few; d_gene: NA; j_gene: TRBJ2-2; v_gene: TRBV9; CDR3aa: CASSPGGNTGELFF; CDR3nt: TGTGCCAGCAGCCCCGGCGGGAACACCGGGGAGCTGTTTTTT
abundance: NA; d_gene: NA; j_gene: TRBJ1-1; v_gene: TRBV4-2; CDR3aa: CASSIPGTNYEAFF; CDR3nt: TGTGCCAGCAGCATACCCGGGACGAACTATGAAGCTTTCTTT
abundance: few; d_gene: TRBD1; j_gene: TRBJ2-3; v_gene: TRBV25-1; CDR3aa: CASTDRASDTQYF; CDR3nt: TGTGCCAGCACGGACAGGGCCTCAGATACGCAGTATTTT
abundance: few; d_gene: TRBD1; j_gene: TRBJ2-5; v_gene: TRBV6-5; CDR3aa: CASRSDRGLETQYF; CDR3nt: TGTGCCAGCAGATCAGACAGGGGACTAGAGACCCAGTACTTC
abundance: NA; d_gene: NA; j_gene: TRBJ2-7; v_gene: TRBV20-1; CDR3aa: CSARDLAQQYF; CDR3nt: TGCAGTGCTAGAGATCTGGCGCAGCAGTACTTC
abundance: once; d_gene: NA; j_gene: TRBJ2-5; v_gene: TRBV5-4; CDR3aa: CASSRPGEETQYF; CDR3nt: TGTGCCAGCAGCCGTCCCGGGGAAGAGACCCAGTACTTC
abundance: once; d_gene: NA; j_gene: TRBJ1-2; v_gene: TRBV5-6; CDR3aa: CASSTHRVDGYTF; CDR3nt: TGTGCCAGCAGCACGCACAGGGTTGACGGCTACACCTTC
abundance: many; d_gene: NA; j_gene: TRBJ2-4; v_gene: TRBV29-1; CDR3aa: CSVRDLDIQYF; CDR3nt: TGCAGCGTCCGGGACTTGGACATTCAGTACTTC
abundance: many; d_gene: NA; j_gene: TRBJ2-5; v_gene: TRBV7-2; CDR3aa: CASSLVETQYF; CDR3nt: TGTGCCAGCAGCTTAGTTGAGACCCAGTACTTC
abundance: NA; d_gene: NA; j_gene: TRBJ2-1; v_gene: TRBV7-2; CDR3aa: CASSLELAYNEQFF; CDR3nt: TGTGCCAGCAGCTTAGAACTCGCTTACAATGAGCAGTTCTTC
abundance: few; d_gene: TRBD1; j_gene: TRBJ2-5; v_gene: TRBV28; CDR3aa: CASESTGRLETQYF; CDR3nt: TGTGCCAGCGAGTCGACAGGGCGTTTGGAGACCCAGTACTTC
abundance: NA; d_gene: NA; j_gene: TRBJ2-3; v_gene: TRBV5-1; CDR3aa: CASSLVTDTQYF; CDR3nt: TGCGCCAGCAGCTTGGTTACGGATACGCAGTATTTT
abundance: NA; d_gene: NA; j_gene: TRBJ2-4; v_gene: TRBV10-3; CDR3aa: CAIRDLNIQYF; CDR3nt: TGTGCCATCAGGGATTTAAACATTCAGTACTTC
abundance: few; d_gene: NA; j_gene: TRBJ2-5; v_gene: TRBV11-2; CDR3aa: CASSQGLAETQYF; CDR3nt: TGTGCCAGCAGCCAAGGTCTAGCGGAGACCCAGTACTTC
abundance: NA; d_gene: NA; j_gene: TRBJ1-4; v_gene: TRBV5-1; CDR3aa: CASSTFTGANEKLFF; CDR3nt: TGCGCCAGCAGCACCTTCACAGGAGCTAATGAAAAACTGTTTTTT
abundance: once; d_gene: NA; j_gene: TRBJ2-1; v_gene: TRBV27; CDR3aa: CASSLSYGGSGWVNEQFF; CDR3nt: TGTGCCAGCAGTTTATCATATGGGGGTAGCGGATGGGTCAATGAGCAGTTCTTC
abundance: NA; d_gene: TRBD2; j_gene: TRBJ2-1; v_gene: TRBV7-2; CDR3aa: CASSGGLANEQFF; CDR3nt: TGTGCCAGCAGCGGCGGACTAGCGAATGAGCAGTTCTTC
abundance: NA; d_gene: NA; j_gene: TRBJ2-5; v_gene: TRBV4-1; CDR3aa: CASSTWGVETQYF; CDR3nt: TGTGCCAGCAGTACTTGGGGGGTCGAGACCCAGTACTTC
abundance: NA; d_gene: TRBD1; j_gene: TRBJ1-2; v_gene: TRBV2; CDR3aa: CASSSDREGGYTF; CDR3nt: TGTGCCAGCAGCTCGGACAGGGAGGGTGGCTACACCTTC
abundance: NA; d_gene: NA; j_gene: TRBJ2-6; v_gene: TRBV9; CDR3aa: CASSGPIVIGANVLTF; CDR3nt: TGTGCCAGCAGCGGGCCGATAGTGATCGGGGCCAACGTCCTGACTTTC
abundance: few; d_gene: NA; j_gene: TRBJ2-7; v_gene: TRBV11-3; CDR3aa: CASSLRTMTYEQYF; CDR3nt: TGTGCCAGCAGCCTCCGGACTATGACCTACGAGCAGTACTTC
abundance: NA; d_gene: NA; j_gene: TRBJ2-4; v_gene: TRBV5-1; CDR3aa: CASSLPPGREYF; CDR3nt: TGCGCCAGCAGCTTGCCCCCGGGACGCGAGTACTTC
abundance: few; d_gene: TRBD1; j_gene: TRBJ1-4; v_gene: TRBV6-6; CDR3aa: CASSGQGIANEKLFF; CDR3nt: TGTGCCAGCTCTGGACAGGGGATTGCTAATGAAAAACTGTTTTTT
abundance: few; d_gene: TRBD2; j_gene: TRBJ2-1; v_gene: TRBV11-1; CDR3aa: CASTLPRLAVTYNEQFF; CDR3nt: TGTGCCAGCACCTTACCTAGACTAGCGGTCACATACAATGAGCAGTTCTTC
abundance: NA; d_gene: NA; j_gene: TRBJ2-1; v_gene: TRBV28; CDR3aa: CASTPAGSSYNEQFF; CDR3nt: TGTGCCAGCACCCCCGCGGGGTCCTCCTACAATGAGCAGTTCTTC
abundance: NA; d_gene: TRBD1; j_gene: TRBJ2-5; v_gene: TRBV18; CDR3aa: CASSRTGLQETQYF; CDR3nt: TGTGCCAGCTCACGGACAGGGCTACAAGAGACCCAGTACTTC
abundance: few; d_gene: NA; j_gene: TRBJ2-3; v_gene: TRBV5-6; CDR3aa: CASSLFSSTDTQYF; CDR3nt: TGTGCCAGCAGTCTGTTCTCTAGCACAGATACGCAGTATTTT
abundance: few; d_gene: TRBD2; j_gene: TRBJ2-3; v_gene: TRBV30; CDR3aa: CAWSVLRTSGTADTQYF; CDR3nt: TGTGCCTGGAGTGTACTCCGGACTAGCGGGACAGCAGATACGCAGTATTTT
abundance: few; d_gene: TRBD2; j_gene: TRBJ2-1; v_gene: TRBV4-1; CDR3aa: CASSQLGLAGNEQFF; CDR3nt: TGCGCCAGCAGCCAGCTGGGACTAGCTGGCAATGAGCAGTTCTTC
abundance: NA; d_gene: NA; j_gene: TRBJ1-2; v_gene: TRBV2; CDR3aa: CASISQMEGYTF; CDR3nt: TGTGCCAGCATAAGTCAAATGGAAGGCTACACCTTC
abundance: few; d_gene: NA; j_gene: TRBJ1-1; v_gene: TRBV5-6; CDR3aa: CASRSMGQGIKNTEAFF; CDR3nt: TGTGCCAGCAGGTCAATGGGGCAGGGAATTAAGAACACTGAAGCTTTCTTT
abundance: few; d_gene: TRBD1; j_gene: TRBJ1-2; v_gene: TRBV5-1; CDR3aa: CASSLGQGSNGYTF; CDR3nt: TGCGCCAGCAGCTTGGGACAGGGTAGCAATGGCTACACCTTC
abundance: few; d_gene: TRBD1; j_gene: TRBJ1-5; v_gene: TRBV25-1; CDR3aa: CASSSGGAQPQHF; CDR3nt: TGTGCCAGCAGTTCAGGGGGCGCGCAGCCCCAGCATTTT
abundance: few; d_gene: NA; j_gene: TRBJ2-1; v_gene: TRBV13; CDR3aa: CASSLIDRSYNEQFF; CDR3nt: TGTGCCAGCAGCTTAATAGACAGATCGTACAATGAGCAGTTCTTC
abundance: NA; d_gene: TRBD1; j_gene: TRBJ1-1; v_gene: TRBV6-5; CDR3aa: CASTNRRQGEAFF; CDR3nt: TGTGCCAGCACGAATCGACGACAGGGTGAAGCTTTCTTT
abundance: few; d_gene: TRBD2; j_gene: TRBJ2-1; v_gene: TRBV7-9; CDR3aa: CASSFSGRTGNEQFF; CDR3nt: TGTGCCAGCAGTTTTAGCGGGAGGACGGGCAATGAGCAGTTCTTC
abundance: NA; d_gene: TRBD2; j_gene: TRBJ2-3; v_gene: TRBV7-3; CDR3aa: CASRRDGLATDTQYF; CDR3nt: TGTGCCAGCAGACGAGACGGACTAGCGACAGATACGCAGTATTTT